This is a list of T cell receptor beta chains from one sample in a study of shared clonotypes between healthy human individuals. Only in-frame clones appear in the TCRdb table, and some are missing; sequencing was by immunoSEQ multiplex PCR. The table lists hundreds of thousands of clones, around 96% of them singletons. The specimen was naive CD8+ T cells sorted from blood. These receptors were obtained from a woman aged 25-40 years in good health. Each CDR3 is given with its conserved first and last residue. Fields, in order: J gene, V gene, CDR3 protein.

j_gene: TRBJ2-1; v_gene: TRBV9; CDR3aa: CASSVGNLRGRTYNEQFF
j_gene: TRBJ2-1; v_gene: TRBV6-5; CDR3aa: CASSWTSGYNEQFF
j_gene: TRBJ1-5; v_gene: TRBV5-1; CDR3aa: CASSLSPDSNQPQHF
j_gene: TRBJ2-7; v_gene: TRBV7-9; CDR3aa: CASSRYRDPAYEQYF
j_gene: TRBJ2-6; v_gene: TRBV4-1; CDR3aa: CASSQIMQTIGSGANVLTF
j_gene: TRBJ2-3; v_gene: TRBV9; CDR3aa: CASSVEGGTQYF
j_gene: TRBJ2-1; v_gene: TRBV4-1; CDR3aa: CASSQVAGVLNEQFF
j_gene: TRBJ2-2; v_gene: TRBV6-5; CDR3aa: CASTDSTGELFF
j_gene: TRBJ1-5; v_gene: TRBV13; CDR3aa: CASSLGPGRNQPQHF
j_gene: TRBJ2-7; v_gene: TRBV6-1; CDR3aa: CASSEEGASGIFYEQYF
j_gene: TRBJ2-5; v_gene: TRBV5-4; CDR3aa: CASSLRTGQETQYF
j_gene: TRBJ1-2; v_gene: TRBV28; CDR3aa: CASSPPSEGYTF
j_gene: TRBJ1-5; v_gene: TRBV4-1; CDR3aa: CASSQDLEQPQHF
j_gene: .; v_gene: TRBV6-6; CDR3aa: CASSPSRAEQYF
j_gene: TRBJ2-3; v_gene: TRBV2; CDR3aa: CASTGMGADTQYF
j_gene: TRBJ2-7; v_gene: TRBV4-1; CDR3aa: CASSLRGDEQYF
j_gene: TRBJ1-4; v_gene: TRBV27; CDR3aa: CASSLSFPAAGLNEKLFF